The T cell receptor beta chain under discussion was sequenced for a study of cytomegalovirus exposure and HLA in healthy donors. The overall study: Across roughly 400 genotyped donors, about 81% landed in the Caucasian-associated ancestry cluster.

Germline assignment: CDR1 MDHEN and CDR2 SYDVKM. The CDR3 spans 16 residues. V shed 6 bases and J shed 1 base, with 18 bases lying between them. This clone was recorded once. Its target is not known. PCR amplification relied on 60 Vbeta primers (plus 13 Jbeta primers). Libraries were prepared by immunoSEQ multiplex PCR; TCRdb keeps only in-frame clonotypes and omits some of them. This sample has 150,000 or so clones, with about 80% found just once. General study points: With later analysis, a missense DCLRE1C variant became linked to TCR beta V- and J-gene trimming. Reports described diagnosis of cytomegalovirus status by the classifier as highly specific and sensitive.

The chain employs TRBV28 and TRBJ1-2, with D possibly matching TRBD1 (5 bases). This TCR was sampled from a man aged 30 to 39 in good health and CMV-seropositive. Sequencing used PBMCs. The CDR3 reads CASSKTGGASNYGYTF. The CDR3 region has the DNA TGTGCCAGCAGCAAAACCGGAGGGGCGAGTAACTATGGCTACACCTTC.